The T cell receptor (beta chain) under discussion was sequenced for a study of cytomegalovirus exposure and HLA in healthy donors. Both 60 Vbeta primers and 13 Jbeta primers went into the PCR. The table came from immunoSEQ multiplex PCR; TCRdb's copy has only in-frame clones and leaves some out. The sample has about 200,000 clones, roughly 81% seen once. V was shortened by 2 bases and J by 4 bases, with 9 bases between the two germline ends. CDR1 MDHEN and CDR2 SYDVKM come from the germline V gene. The CDR3 extends over 14 amino acids. The sample comprised PBMCs. This clonotype was sampled from a woman aged 30 to 39 in good health and CMV-seropositive. J is TRBJ1-5 and V is TRBV28; tentative D call: TRBD1 (6 bases). CDR3 protein: CASSLGDRNQPQHF. The CDR3 DNA sequence: TGTGCCAGCAGTTTAGGAGACAGGAATCAGCCCCAGCATTTT.